The 30 T cell receptor beta chains given below trace back to one sample, sequenced in a study of T cells in Graves' hyperthyroidism and ophthalmopathy. Using RNA transcripts as the source, TCR beta CDR3 regions were amplified. The TCR CDR3 was amplified in a first-round RT-PCR using the HTBI primer set. One entry per CDR3 protein, called by TCRdb with MiXCR from the multiplex PCR reads. The table lists a few hundred thousand distinct CDR3 sequences, approximately 14% of them singletons. The sequenced sample consisted of blood. The origin of the receptors is a woman aged 60-70 years with Graves' ophthalmopathy.

The chain employs TRBV5-8 and TRBJ2-7, with 16 bases lining up with TRBD2. Germline CDR1 reads SGHTS; CDR2 reads YDEGEE. The trim removed 3 bases at V and 9 bases at J, leaving 6 bases unmatched. This CDR3 is built from 15 residues. The DNA of the CDR3 is TGTGCCAGCAGCTCCGGGACTAGCGGGAGGGACGGGCAGTACTTC. Residues: CASSSGTSGRDGQYF.

The chain uses TRBV24-1 and TRBJ2-2; 7 bases align to TRBD2. This CDR3 is built from 15 residues. Trimming at V came to 8 bases and at J to 5 bases, leaving 10 bases not matched to a gene. The germline CDR1 and CDR2 sequences are KGHDR and SFDVKD. The CDR3 reads CATKEGGRGTGELFF. CDR3 DNA sequence: TGTGCCACCAAAGAGGGCGGGAGAGGGACCGGGGAGCTGTTTTTT.

A word on this clonotype: Since a much larger clone is just one base distant, this may be a read error. V and J are TRBV28 and TRBJ1-5, with D unclear. This CDR3 has 12 residues. V lost 1 base and J 16 bases, leaving 14 bases between the germline ends. Germline assignment: CDR1 MDHEN and CDR2 SYDVKM. CDR3 region: CASSLSAVQSHF. CDR3 nucleotide sequence: TGTGCCAGCAGTTTATCGGCGGTTCAATCTCATTTT. The full variable domain, its missing parts supplied by reference TRBV28 and TRBJ1-5, is DVKVTQSSRYLVKRTGEKVFLECVQDMDHENMFWYRQDPGLGLRLIYFSYDVKMKEKGDIPEGYSVSREKKERFSLILESASTNQTSMYLCASSLSAVQSHFGDGTRLSIL.

This clonotype was recorded at least ten times. The V call is TRBV11-2, the J call TRBJ1-2; D not certain. V was pared by 5 bases and J by 5 bases, with 15 bases between. The CDR3 runs 14 residues. Germline CDR1 and CDR2: SGHAT and FQNNGV. CDR3 nucleotides: TGTGCCAGCAGCCATAGGGAGGAACTTTATGGCTACACCTTC. As protein: CASSHREELYGYTF.

This clonotype occurred many times. This chain joins TRBV9 and TRBJ2-1, with D perhaps TRBD2 (6 bases). CDR1 is SGDLS and CDR2 is YYNGEE in the germline V gene. The CDR3 is 16 residues long. Deletions cut 0 bases from V and 4 bases from J, with 14 bases between. CDR3 nucleotides: TGTGCCAGCAGCGTAGCTGGGCTAGCGAGATACAATGAGCAGTTCTTC. This codes for CASSVAGLARYNEQFF.

The chain's CDR3 is CAIGPRDTEAFF. Here the CDR3 DNA reads TGTGCCATCGGGCCCAGGGACACTGAAGCTTTCTTT. V is TRBV10-3 and J is TRBJ1-1; D may be TRBD1 (5 bases). Trimming left V 8 bases short and J 3 bases short, with 10 bases between. Germline CDR1 and CDR2: ENHRY and SYGVKD. The CDR3 covers 12 residues.

This clonotype has ten or more counts. The chain is built from TRBV29-1 and TRBJ2-7; 10 positions agree with TRBD2. Germline-derived CDR1 and CDR2 are SQVTM and ANQGSEA. Trimming took 5 bases from V and 4 from J; bases not matched to a gene: 5. The CDR3 covers 13 residues. The chain's CDR3 is CSVPGSGRYEQYF. The CDR3 bases are TGCAGCGTTCCGGGTAGCGGGAGGTACGAGCAGTACTTC.

A few counts support this clonotype. V is TRBV6-6 and J is TRBJ1-1; 8 bases line up with TRBD1. The J segment lost 3 bases and the V segment lost 2 bases, leaving 5 bases of the junction unmatched. Germline V gene sequence: CDR1 MNHNY, CDR2 SVGAGI (reference sequence). The CDR3 loop spans 15 amino acids. The CDR3 nucleotides are TGTGCCAGCAGTTACCGTGCAGGGGGCTACACTGAAGCTTTCTTT. This translates into CASSYRAGGYTEAFF.

This clonotype was seen ten or more times. The chain joins TRBV3-1 to TRBJ2-1; 8 bases align to TRBD2. There are 13 residues in the CDR3. J was trimmed by 7 bases and V by 8 bases; bases with no gene match: 7. Germline CDR1 reads LGHDT; CDR2 reads YNNKEL (reference sequence). This CDR3 reads CASSRSGSNEQFF. Written as DNA, the CDR3 is TGTGCCAGCTCGAGGAGCGGGAGTAATGAGCAGTTCTTC.

This clonotype was counted ten times or more. The chain couples TRBV20-1 to TRBJ2-6; the D gene is possibly TRBD1 (5 bases). This CDR3 region has 17 residues. Germline V lookup: CDR1 DFQATT, CDR2 SNEGSKA (reference sequence). Between the trimmed V and J ends, which lost 0 bases and 4 bases, there was a span of 16 bases. The CDR3 DNA sequence: TGCAGTGCTAGAGATCAGCGTGGGGCTACGGGGGCCAACGTCCTGACTTTC. It translates to CSARDQRGATGANVLTF.

This clonotype was recorded at least ten times. The gene calls are TRBV11-2 and TRBJ1-6; 7 positions match TRBD1. CDR3 length equals 13 residues. The V segment lost 4 bases and the J segment 10 bases; nucleotides outside the gene matches: 4. In germline, CDR1 is SGHAT, CDR2 FQNNGV. CDR3 amino acids: CASSSTGDSPLHF. CDR3 nucleotides: TGTGCCAGCAGCTCTACAGGGGACTCACCCCTCCACTTT. The variable domain in full, completed from reference TRBV11-2 and TRBJ1-6, reads EAGVAQSPRYKIIEKRQSVAFWCNPISGHATLYWYQQILGQGPKLLIQFQNNGVVDDSQLPKDRFSAERLKGVDSTLKIQPAKLEDSAVYLCASSSTGDSPLHFGNGTRLTVT.

The table lists this clonotype with many counts. This chain connects TRBV20-1 to TRBJ2-3, with D perhaps TRBD1 (5 bases). Trimming took off 6 bases at V and 0 bases at J, with 13 bases between the two ends. CDR3 length: 14 amino acids. The germline V gene has CDR1 DFQATT and CDR2 SNEGSKA (reference sequence). The CDR3 spells CSAMTVRSTDTQYF. Written as DNA, the CDR3 is TGCAGTGCAATGACAGTCCGTAGCACAGATACGCAGTATTTT.

The rearrangement joins TRBV7-9 to TRBJ2-7; 9 nucleotides line up with TRBD2. V lost 5 bases and J lost 5; bases outside the gene matches: 19. CDR3 length equals 18 residues. Germline CDR1 and CDR2: SEHNR and FQNEAQ (reference sequence). The CDR3 protein is CASSPQLAGSIGSDEQYF. CDR3 bases: TGTGCCAGCAGCCCCCAGCTAGCGGGAAGCATCGGGTCGGACGAGCAGTACTTC.

The chain has TRBV10-1 and TRBJ2-2, with TRBD2 matching over 13 bases. Unmatched junction bases numbered 0, after V lost 8 bases and J lost 6 bases. CDR1 and CDR2 from the germline V gene are WNHNN and SYGVQD (reference sequence). The CDR3 loop spans 13 amino acids. CDR3 loop: CASGLAGAGELFF. The DNA for the CDR3 is TGCGCCAGCGGACTAGCGGGAGCCGGGGAGCTGTTTTTT.

Concerning this clonotype: It may be a read error: a sequence one base away is much more abundant. The gene calls are TRBV20-1 and TRBJ2-7; D tentatively reads TRBD1 or TRBD2 (5 bases each). This CDR3 comprises 13 residues. Germline V CDR1 and CDR2: DFQATT, SNEGSKA (reference sequence). The CDR3 sequence is CSVPGPNSYKQYF. The CDR3 bases are TGCAGTGTTCCGGGACCGAACTCCTACAAGCAGTACTTC.

The chain carries TRBV2 and TRBJ2-1; 10 bases line up with TRBD1. This CDR3 comprises 17 residues. The ends lost 0 bases at V and 4 bases at J; junction bases unmatched: 6. CDR1 and CDR2 (germline): SNHLY, FYNNEI. Here the CDR3 DNA reads TGTGCCAGCAGTGAAGCACCGGGACAGGGGATGTACAATGAGCAGTTCTTC. As protein: CASSEAPGQGMYNEQFF. Based on the CDR3 plus reference TRBV2 and TRBJ2-1, the full variable domain is EPEVTQTPSHQVTQMGQEVILRCVPISNHLYFYWYRQILGQKVEFLVSFYNNEISEKSEIFDDQFSVERPDGSNFTLKIRSTKLEDSAMYFCASSEAPGQGMYNEQFFGPGTRLTVL.

This clonotype was recorded many times. This chain uses TRBV30 with TRBJ2-7; D gene ambiguous. Per germline, CDR1 GTSNPN and CDR2 SVGIG (reference sequence). The CDR3 length is 15 residues. The V gene lost 1 base and the J gene lost 2 bases, with 15 bases spanning the gap. The CDR3, as DNA: TGTGCCTGGAGTGGTAGGAAGACCGACCCCTACGAGCAGTACTTC. Translation: CAWSGRKTDPYEQYF.

The chain recombines TRBV29-1 with TRBJ2-7; 7 bases agree with TRBD1. This CDR3 has 12 residues. Trimming at V came to 7 bases and at J to 2 bases, leaving 5 bases not matched to a gene. In germline, CDR1 is SQVTM, CDR2 ANQGSEA. The DNA for the CDR3 is TGCAGCGCCGCCGGGACAGCCTACGAGCAGTACTTC. Residues: CSAAGTAYEQYF.

The table lists this clonotype with many counts. The rearrangement uses TRBV20-1 and TRBJ2-2; a possible D gene is TRBD2 (6 bases). CDR1 and CDR2 from the germline V gene are DFQATT and SNEGSKA (reference sequence). CDR3 length: 14 residues. V gave up 6 bases and J gave up 0 bases, with 11 bases separating them. The CDR3 loop reads CSARGGTNTGELFF. CDR3 nucleotides: TGCAGTGCGAGGGGCGGGACGAACACCGGGGAGCTGTTTTTT.

The rearrangement links TRBV6-1 to TRBJ1-3, with a weak D call TRBD1 (6 bases). V was trimmed by 3 bases and J by 1 base, leaving 13 bases between them. The CDR3 runs 16 residues. Germline CDR1 is MNHNS and CDR2 is SASEGT. This CDR3 is CASSDGGQRSGNTIYF. The CDR3 DNA reads as TGTGCCAGCAGTGACGGGGGGCAGCGATCTGGAAACACCATATATTTT.

This clonotype was picked up many times. This chain uses TRBV30 with TRBJ2-3; D unresolved. The CDR3 consists of 14 residues. The V gene lost 0 bases and the J gene lost 0 bases, with 7 bases spanning the gap. In germline, CDR1 is GTSNPN, CDR2 SVGIG (reference sequence). CDR3 amino acids: CAWSVRISTDTQYF. In nucleotides, the CDR3 is TGTGCCTGGAGTGTAAGAATAAGCACAGATACGCAGTATTTT. Filled out from reference TRBV30 and TRBJ2-3, the complete variable domain reads SQTIHQWPATLVQPVGSPLSLECTVEGTSNPNLYWYRQAAGRGLQLLFYSVGIGQISSEVPQNLSASRPQDRQFILSSKKLLLSDSGFYLCAWSVRISTDTQYFGPGTRLTVL.

This clonotype was counted at least ten times. The rearrangement links TRBV2 to TRBJ2-7, with 9 bases identical to TRBD1. The CDR3 sequence is 13 residues long. Germline V gene sequence: CDR1 SNHLY, CDR2 FYNNEI. Trimming at V came to 8 bases and at J to 6 bases, leaving 8 bases not matched to a gene. CDR3 residues: CASARDREAEQYF. CDR3 DNA sequence: TGTGCCAGCGCCCGGGACAGGGAGGCCGAGCAGTACTTC.

The V gene is TRBV7-2, the J gene TRBJ2-7; no clear D. Per the germline V gene, CDR1 is SGHTA and CDR2 is FQGNSA. The CDR3 contains 12 residues. With 2 bases removed from V and 5 bases from J, the gap between germline ends came to 7 bases. The CDR3 sequence: CASSLPWDEQYF. As DNA, the CDR3 is TGTGCCAGCAGCTTACCCTGGGACGAGCAGTACTTC.

This chain links TRBV7-9 with TRBJ2-5; 13 bases align to TRBD2. Germline CDR1 reads SEHNR; CDR2 reads FQNEAQ (reference sequence). The trim removed 6 bases at V and 4 bases at J, leaving 11 bases unmatched. The CDR3 is made up of 17 amino acids. For the CDR3, the DNA is TGTGCCAGCAGTCCGACTAGCGGGAGGCGGACGAGAGAGACCCAGTACTTC. The encoded protein is CASSPTSGRRTRETQYF.

This clonotype was seen more than once but under ten times. This chain joins TRBV19 and TRBJ1-2; a possible D gene is TRBD1 (5 bases). Germline CDR1 LNHDA, CDR2 SQIVND (reference sequence). This CDR3 has 12 residues. The germline V and J ends were trimmed by 11 bases and 8 bases, with 18 bases remaining between them. The CDR3 protein is CAAGDRAWGYTF. In DNA form, the CDR3 reads TGTGCCGCGGGGGACCGCGCGTGGGGCTACACCTTC. The variable domain in full, completed from reference TRBV19 and TRBJ1-2, reads DGGITQSPKYLFRKEGQNVTLSCEQNLNHDAMYWYRQDPGQGLRLIYYSQIVNDFQKGDIAEGYSVSREKKESFPLTVTSAQKNPTAFYLCAAGDRAWGYTFGSGTRLTVV.

This clonotype was picked up a small number of times. This rearrangement joins TRBV9 to TRBJ2-7; D perhaps matches TRBD1 (5 bases). Germline V CDR1 and CDR2: SGDLS, YYNGEE. V shed 1 base and J shed 6 bases, with 14 bases lying between them. This CDR3 region has 14 residues. In DNA form, the CDR3 reads TGTGCCAGCAGCGTAAAAGAGGATAGGGGCGAGCAGTACTTC. This gives the protein CASSVKEDRGEQYF.

This clonotype was recorded many times. The chain has TRBV3-1 and TRBJ1-1; D call uncertain. CDR3 length: 14 amino acids. CDR1 LGHDT and CDR2 YNNKEL come from the germline V gene (reference sequence). V was shortened by 3 bases and J by 5 bases, with 13 bases between the two germline ends. The CDR3 spells CASSQQTARTEAFF. The CDR3 coding sequence is TGTGCCAGCAGCCAGCAGACCGCAAGGACTGAAGCTTTCTTT.

The rearrangement links TRBV27 to TRBJ2-5; 9 bases are shared with TRBD2. The CDR3 is made up of 15 amino acids. J lost 7 bases, V lost 5 bases, and 11 bases had no gene match. Per germline, CDR1 MNHEY and CDR2 SMNVEV (reference sequence). DNA for the CDR3: TGTGCCAGCAGTCCCAAGGCGGGAGGGCCGGGGACCCAGTACTTC. It encodes CASSPKAGGPGTQYF.

On this clonotype itself: This may be a read error, as it is one base from a much larger clone. The CDR3 does not end in the conserved phenylalanine or tryptophan, so this is likely a read error. CDR3 residues: CASSLGQQETQYL. CDR3 in DNA: TGTGCCAGCTCACTTGGACAGCAAGAGACCCAGTACCTC. This chain connects TRBV18 to TRBJ2-5; D is possibly TRBD1 (6 bases). This CDR3 has 13 amino acids. Germline loops: CDR1 KGHSH, CDR2 LQKENI. Deletions cut 4 bases from V and 2 bases from J, with 8 bases between.

This clonotype occurred many times. V usage is TRBV28 and J usage is TRBJ1-5; possibly TRBD1 for D (6 bases). Trimming cost V 3 bases and J 4 bases, with 13 bases left between them. Germline CDR1 MDHEN, CDR2 SYDVKM. The CDR3 is made up of 15 amino acids. CDR3 residues: CASSFVRGGNQPQHF. In nucleotides, the CDR3 is TGTGCCAGCAGTTTTGTCAGGGGAGGAAATCAGCCCCAGCATTTT. The full variable domain, rest sourced from reference TRBV28 and TRBJ1-5, is DVKVTQSSRYLVKRTGEKVFLECVQDMDHENMFWYRQDPGLGLRLIYFSYDVKMKEKGDIPEGYSVSREKKERFSLILESASTNQTSMYLCASSFVRGGNQPQHFGDGTRLSIL.